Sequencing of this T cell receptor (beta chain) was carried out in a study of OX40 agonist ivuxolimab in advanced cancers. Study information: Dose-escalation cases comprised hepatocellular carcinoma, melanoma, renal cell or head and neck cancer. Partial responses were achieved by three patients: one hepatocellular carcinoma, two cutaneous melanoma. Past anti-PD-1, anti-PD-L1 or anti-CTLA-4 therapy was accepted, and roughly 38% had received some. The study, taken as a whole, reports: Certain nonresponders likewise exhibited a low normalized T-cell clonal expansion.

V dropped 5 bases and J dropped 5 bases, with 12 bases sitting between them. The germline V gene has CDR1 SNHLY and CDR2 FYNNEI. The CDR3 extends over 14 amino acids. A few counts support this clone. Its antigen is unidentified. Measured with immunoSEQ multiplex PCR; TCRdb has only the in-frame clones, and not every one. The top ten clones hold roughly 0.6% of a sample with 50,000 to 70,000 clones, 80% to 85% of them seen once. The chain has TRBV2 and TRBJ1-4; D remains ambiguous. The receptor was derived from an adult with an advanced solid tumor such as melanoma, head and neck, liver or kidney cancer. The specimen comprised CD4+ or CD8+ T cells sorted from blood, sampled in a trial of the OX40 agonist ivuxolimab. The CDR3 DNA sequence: TGTGCCAGCAGTCCCCGGCTGGGGAATGAAAAACTGTTTTTT. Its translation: CASSPRLGNEKLFF.